The 6 T cell receptor beta chains in this list originate from one sample, sequenced in a study of cytomegalovirus exposure and HLA in healthy donors. PCR involved 60 Vbeta and 13 Jbeta primers. Produced via immunoSEQ multiplex PCR; TCRdb's table is partial and in-frame only. This sample has roughly 45,000 clones, with about 60% found just once. The sample was PBMCs. These receptors came from a man in his 60s in good health and CMV-seropositive.

J is TRBJ2-5 and V is TRBV6-5; possibly TRBD2 for D (5 bases). In germline, CDR1 is MNHEY, CDR2 SVGAGI. Deletions cut 4 bases from V and 4 bases from J, with 13 bases between. The CDR3 loop spans 14 amino acids. The CDR3 loop reads CASSSISSLETQYF. For the CDR3, the DNA is TGTGCCAGCAGTTCAATTTCTAGCTTAGAGACCCAGTACTTC.

The chain is built from TRBV25-1 and TRBJ2-2; the D gene is possibly TRBD1 (8 bases). V was pared by 5 bases and J by 4 bases, with 11 bases between. CDR1 is MGHDK and CDR2 is SYGVNS in the germline V gene. The length of the CDR3 is 14 residues. As DNA, the CDR3 is TGTGCCAGCAGTACAGGGGGGGGCACCGGGGAGCTGTTTTTT. This sequence encodes CASSTGGGTGELFF.

J is TRBJ2-7 and V is TRBV7-9; 12 positions agree with TRBD1. The CDR3 extends over 15 amino acids. In germline, CDR1 is SEHNR, CDR2 FQNEAQ (reference sequence). With V trimmed by 5 bases and J by 6 bases, 8 bases remained unmatched. The CDR3 sequence: CASSSRDRGHGEQYF. The CDR3 DNA is TGTGCCAGCAGCAGCCGGGACAGGGGGCACGGCGAGCAGTACTTC.

This sequence joins TRBV11-3 and TRBJ2-1; 7 nucleotides align to TRBD1. Trimming cost V 5 bases and J 9 bases; bases outside gene matches: 10. The length of the CDR3 is 14 residues. Looked up from germline, CDR1 is SGHNT and CDR2 is YENEEA. The CDR3 DNA is TGTGCCAGCAGCATCGGGACAGCAAAGGGTGAGCAGTTCTTC. Its translation: CASSIGTAKGEQFF.

The chain uses TRBV25-1 and TRBJ2-7, with 9 bases that match TRBD1. This CDR3 region has 14 residues. Trimming cost V 4 bases and J 5 bases; bases outside gene matches: 6. Germline loops: CDR1 MGHDK, CDR2 SYGVNS. The DNA for the CDR3 is TGTGCCAGCAGTGTACAGGGGGCGGGGGACGAGCAGTACTTC. Amino acid sequence: CASSVQGAGDEQYF.

The chain uses TRBV4-2 and TRBJ2-7, with D possibly matching TRBD1 (7 bases). Trimming shortened V by 3 bases and J by 1 base, and 10 bases separated the two germline ends. The germline gives CDR1 LGHNA, CDR2 YNFKEQ. This CDR3 spans 14 amino acids. The CDR3 DNA sequence: TGTGCCAGCAGCCAGGCAGGGGGGTCCTACGAGCAGTACTTC. It yields the protein CASSQAGGSYEQYF.